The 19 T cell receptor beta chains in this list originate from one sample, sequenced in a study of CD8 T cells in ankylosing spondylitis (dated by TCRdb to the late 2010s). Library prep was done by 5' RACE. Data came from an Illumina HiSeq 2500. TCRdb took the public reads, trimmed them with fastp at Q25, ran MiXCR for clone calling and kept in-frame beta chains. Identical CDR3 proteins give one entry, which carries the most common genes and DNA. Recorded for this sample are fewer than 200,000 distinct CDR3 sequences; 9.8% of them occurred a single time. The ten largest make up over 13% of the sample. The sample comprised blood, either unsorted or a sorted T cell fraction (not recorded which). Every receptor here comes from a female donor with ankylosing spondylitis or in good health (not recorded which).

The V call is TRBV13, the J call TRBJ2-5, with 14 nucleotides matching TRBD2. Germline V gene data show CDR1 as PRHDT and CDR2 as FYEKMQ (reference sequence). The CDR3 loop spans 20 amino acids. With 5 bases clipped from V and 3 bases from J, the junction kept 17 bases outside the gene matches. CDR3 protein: CASSVASPGLAGDPKETQYF. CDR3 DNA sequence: TGTGCCAGCAGCGTAGCCTCACCGGGACTAGCGGGAGACCCGAAAGAGACCCAGTACTTC.

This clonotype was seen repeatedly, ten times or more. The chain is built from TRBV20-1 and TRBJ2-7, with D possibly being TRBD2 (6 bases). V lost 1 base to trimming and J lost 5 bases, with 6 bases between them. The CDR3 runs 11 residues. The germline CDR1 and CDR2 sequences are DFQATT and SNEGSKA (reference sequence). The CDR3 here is CSARAGDEQYF. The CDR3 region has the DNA TGCAGTGCTAGAGCGGGGGACGAGCAGTACTTC.

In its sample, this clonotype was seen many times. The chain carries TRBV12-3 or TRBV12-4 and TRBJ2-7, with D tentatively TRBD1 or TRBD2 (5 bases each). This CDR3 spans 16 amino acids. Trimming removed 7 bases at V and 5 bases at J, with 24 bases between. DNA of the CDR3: TGTGCCAGCAAGGGGAATGGCGGGTCCGCCTTGGACGAGCAGTACTTC. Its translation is CASKGNGGSALDEQYF.

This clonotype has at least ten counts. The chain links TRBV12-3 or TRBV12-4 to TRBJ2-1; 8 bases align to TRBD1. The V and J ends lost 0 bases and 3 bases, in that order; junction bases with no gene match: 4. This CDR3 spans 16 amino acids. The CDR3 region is CASSLARTGGYNEQFF. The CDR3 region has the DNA TGTGCCAGCAGTTTAGCGCGCACAGGGGGCTACAATGAGCAGTTCTTC.

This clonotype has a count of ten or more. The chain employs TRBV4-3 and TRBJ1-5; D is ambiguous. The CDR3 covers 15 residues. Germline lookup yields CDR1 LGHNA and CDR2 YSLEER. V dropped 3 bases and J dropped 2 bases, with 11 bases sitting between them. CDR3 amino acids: CASSQAVKGNQPQHF. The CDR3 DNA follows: TGCGCCAGCAGCCAGGCCGTGAAGGGCAATCAGCCCCAGCATTTT.

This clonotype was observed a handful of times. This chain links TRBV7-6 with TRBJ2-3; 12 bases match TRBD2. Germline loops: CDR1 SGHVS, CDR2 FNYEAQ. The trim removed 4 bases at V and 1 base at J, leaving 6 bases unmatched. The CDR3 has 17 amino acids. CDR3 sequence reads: CASSSLLAGGGTDTQYF. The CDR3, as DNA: TGTGCCAGCAGCTCCCTACTAGCGGGAGGTGGCACAGATACGCAGTATTTT.

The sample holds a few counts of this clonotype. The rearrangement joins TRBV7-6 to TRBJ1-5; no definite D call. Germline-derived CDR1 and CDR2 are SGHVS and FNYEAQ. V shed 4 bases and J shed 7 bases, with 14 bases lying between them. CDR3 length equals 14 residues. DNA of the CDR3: TGTGCCAGCAGCTCTTTAGCTGGAGGACAGCCCCAGCATTTT. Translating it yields CASSSLAGGQPQHF. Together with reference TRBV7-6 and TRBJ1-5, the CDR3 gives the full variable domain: GAGVSQSPRYKVTKRGQDVALRCDPISGHVSLYWYRQALGQGPEFLTYFNYEAQQDKSGLPNDRFSAERPEGSISTLTIQRTEQRDSAMYRCASSSLAGGQPQHFGDGTRLSIL.

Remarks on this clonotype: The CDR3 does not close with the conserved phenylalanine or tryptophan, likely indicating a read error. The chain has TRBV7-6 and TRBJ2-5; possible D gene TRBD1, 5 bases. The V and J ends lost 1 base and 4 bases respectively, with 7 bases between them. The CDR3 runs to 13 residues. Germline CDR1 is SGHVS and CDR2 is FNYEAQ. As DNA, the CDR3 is TGTGCCAGCAGCTTAGGGGGCCGAGAGACCCAGTACTTA. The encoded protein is CASSLGGRETQYL.

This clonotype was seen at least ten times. The DNA for the CDR3 is TGTGCCAGCAGAAGACAGGGGAACACTGAAGCTTTCTTT. The encoded protein is CASRRQGNTEAFF. This chain links TRBV9 with TRBJ1-1, with 7 bases lining up with TRBD1. The trim removed 5 bases at V and 1 base at J, leaving 2 bases unmatched. Germline CDR1 SGDLS, CDR2 YYNGEE. This CDR3 has 13 amino acids.

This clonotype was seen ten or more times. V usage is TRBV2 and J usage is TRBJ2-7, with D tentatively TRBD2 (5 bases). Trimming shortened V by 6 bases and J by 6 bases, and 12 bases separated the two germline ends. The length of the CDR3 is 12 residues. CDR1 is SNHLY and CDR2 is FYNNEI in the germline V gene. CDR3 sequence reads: CASRWTRGEQYF. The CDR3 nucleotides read TGTGCCAGCAGGTGGACTCGCGGCGAGCAGTACTTC.

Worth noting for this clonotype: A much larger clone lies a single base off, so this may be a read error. CDR3 in amino acids: CDSSPRQGEVLQFF. The CDR3 bases are TGTGACAGCAGCCCCCGACAGGGTGAAGTTTTGCAGTTCTTC. The chain joins TRBV7-9 to TRBJ2-1; 7 bases are shared with TRBD1. The CDR3 sequence is 14 residues long. Germline V gene data show CDR1 as SEHNR and CDR2 as FQNEAQ (reference sequence).

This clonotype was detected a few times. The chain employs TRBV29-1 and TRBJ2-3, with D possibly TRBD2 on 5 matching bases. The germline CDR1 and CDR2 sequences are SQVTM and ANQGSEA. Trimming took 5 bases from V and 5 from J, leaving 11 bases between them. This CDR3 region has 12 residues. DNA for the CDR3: TGCAGCGTTAATTACGAGGGAGATACGCAGTATTTT. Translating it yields CSVNYEGDTQYF.

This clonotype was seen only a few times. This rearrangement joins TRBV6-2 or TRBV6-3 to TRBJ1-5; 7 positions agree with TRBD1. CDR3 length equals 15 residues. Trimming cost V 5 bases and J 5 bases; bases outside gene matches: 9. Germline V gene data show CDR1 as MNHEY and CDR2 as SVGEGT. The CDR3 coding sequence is TGTGCCAGCAGTCGGGACAGAAGGGAAGATCAGCCCCAGCATTTT. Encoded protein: CASSRDRREDQPQHF.

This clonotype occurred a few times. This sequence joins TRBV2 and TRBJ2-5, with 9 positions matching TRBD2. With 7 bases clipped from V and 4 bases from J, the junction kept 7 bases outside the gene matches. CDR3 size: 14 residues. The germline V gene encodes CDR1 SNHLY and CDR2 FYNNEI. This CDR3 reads CASKPAGGLETQYF. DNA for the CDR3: TGTGCCAGCAAACCAGCGGGAGGCCTAGAGACCCAGTACTTC.

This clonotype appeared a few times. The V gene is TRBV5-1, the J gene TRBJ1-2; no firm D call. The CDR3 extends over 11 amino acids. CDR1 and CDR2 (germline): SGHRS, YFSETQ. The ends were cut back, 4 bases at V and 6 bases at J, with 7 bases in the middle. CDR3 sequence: CASSAGNGYTF. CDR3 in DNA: TGCGCCAGCAGCGCCGGAAATGGCTACACCTTC. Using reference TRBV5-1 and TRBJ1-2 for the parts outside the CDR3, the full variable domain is KAGVTQTPRYLIKTRGQQVTLSCSPISGHRSVSWYQQTPGQGLQFLFEYFSETQRNKGNFPGRFSGRQFSNSRSEMNVSTLELGDSALYLCASSAGNGYTFGSGTRLTVV.

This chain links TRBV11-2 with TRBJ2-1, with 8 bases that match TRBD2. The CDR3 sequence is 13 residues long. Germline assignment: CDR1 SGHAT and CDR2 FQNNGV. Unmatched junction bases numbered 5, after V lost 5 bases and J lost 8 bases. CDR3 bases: TGTGCCAGCAGCCTCCCGGGGGGGGATGAGCAGTTCTTC. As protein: CASSLPGGDEQFF.

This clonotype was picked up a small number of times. The CDR3 DNA reads as TGTGCCAGCAGCTCCGTGGGGGGGCGGGAGACTGAAGCTTTCTTT. Encoded protein: CASSSVGGRETEAFF. V and J are TRBV5-5 and TRBJ1-1; maybe TRBD1 (6 bases). Trimming took 3 bases from V and 5 from J, leaving 17 bases between them. In germline, CDR1 is SGHKS, CDR2 YYEKEE (reference sequence). The CDR3 spans 15 residues.

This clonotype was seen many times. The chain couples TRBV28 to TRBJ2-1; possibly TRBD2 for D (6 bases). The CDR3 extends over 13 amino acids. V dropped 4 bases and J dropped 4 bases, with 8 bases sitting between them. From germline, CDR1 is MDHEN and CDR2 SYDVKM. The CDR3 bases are TGTGCCAGCAGTTCGGGACTTTACAATGAGCAGTTCTTC. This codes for CASSSGLYNEQFF.

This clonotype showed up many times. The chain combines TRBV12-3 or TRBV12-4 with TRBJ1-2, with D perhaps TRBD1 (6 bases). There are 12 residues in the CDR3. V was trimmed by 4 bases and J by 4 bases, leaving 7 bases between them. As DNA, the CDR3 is TGTGCCAGCAGTTCGGACAGCTATGGCTACACCTTC. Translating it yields CASSSDSYGYTF.